One and the same sample provided the 17 T cell receptor beta chains below, sequenced in a study of T cell responses to AZD1222 COVID-19 vaccine. This table comes from immunoSEQ multiplex PCR, and its TCRdb copy is limited to in-frame clones, with some not included. This repertoire shows about 120,000 clones, around 85% found once; its top ten account for more than 7.5%. Sample: peripheral blood, taken on day 0 of AZD1222 vaccination. Every receptor here comes from an adult in good health.

CDR3 in DNA: TGTGCCAGCTCACTCTACCAGGACAGTCCGGTGAACACCGGGGAGCTGTTTTTT. Its protein is CASSLYQDSPVNTGELFF. This chain uses TRBV18 with TRBJ2-2, with a possible D match to TRBD1 (6 bases). The V end was cut by 4 bases, the J end by 1 base, with 19 bases between. The CDR3 extends over 18 amino acids. CDR1 and CDR2 (germline): KGHSH, LQKENI.

This clone was picked up a small number of times. This chain links TRBV7-9 with TRBJ2-7; the D call may be TRBD1 or TRBD2 (5 bases each). The CDR3 runs to 14 residues. Germline V gene data show CDR1 as SEHNR and CDR2 as FQNEAQ (reference sequence). Trimming removed 4 bases from V and 2 bases from J, with 12 bases in between. In DNA form, the CDR3 reads TGTGCCAGCAGCTCGACCGGGACGACCTACGAGCAGTACTTC. Translated: CASSSTGTTYEQYF.

The V call is TRBV6-1, the J call TRBJ1-5; D ambiguous. CDR3 length: 13 residues. The germline V gene encodes CDR1 MNHNS and CDR2 SASEGT. Trimming left V 5 bases short and J 1 base short, with 6 bases between. CDR3 amino acids: CASSSASNQPQHF. Written as DNA, the CDR3 is TGTGCCAGCAGTTCGGCCAGCAATCAGCCCCAGCATTTT.

This chain uses TRBV12-3 or TRBV12-4 with TRBJ2-7; unclear D gene. V shed 7 bases and J shed 4 bases, with 11 bases lying between them. This CDR3 has 12 amino acids. The chain's CDR3 is CASTQDQYEQYF. The CDR3 nucleotides read TGTGCCAGCACCCAAGACCAGTACGAGCAGTACTTC.

The chain combines TRBV9 with TRBJ1-3; TRBD1 matches at 7 bases. The CDR3 extends over 15 amino acids. Looked up from germline, CDR1 is SGDLS and CDR2 is YYNGEE. Trimming removed 3 bases from V and 2 bases from J; junction bases left unmatched: 5. The chain's CDR3 is CASSGRDSPGNTIYF. The CDR3 DNA reads as TGTGCCAGCAGCGGCCGGGACAGTCCTGGAAACACCATATATTTT.

The chain carries TRBV11-3 and TRBJ2-1, with 8 bases identical to TRBD2. CDR3 size: 15 residues. Germline lookup yields CDR1 SGHNT and CDR2 YENEEA. Unmatched junction bases numbered 9, after V lost 1 base and J lost 10 bases. In nucleotides, the CDR3 is TGTGCCAGCAGCTTAGTTGCGGGAGGTGCACGGGAGCAGTTCTTC. Translated, it gives CASSLVAGGAREQFF. Filled out from reference TRBV11-3 and TRBJ2-1, the complete variable domain reads EAGVVQSPRYKIIEKKQPVAFWCNPISGHNTLYWYLQNLGQGPELLIRYENEEAVDDSQLPKDRFSAERLKGVDSTLKIQPAELGDSAVYLCASSLVAGGAREQFFGPGTRLTVL.

The chain links TRBV19 to TRBJ1-1, with D possibly being TRBD1 (6 bases). CDR3 size: 14 residues. Trimming left V 4 bases short and J 7 bases short, with 16 bases between. CDR1 and CDR2 from the germline V gene are LNHDA and SQIVND (reference sequence). The CDR3 sequence: CASSRHRVGGEAFF. The CDR3 DNA sequence: TGTGCCAGTAGTAGACACAGGGTAGGTGGTGAAGCTTTCTTT.

This chain joins TRBV6-5 and TRBJ2-7, with TRBD2 matching over 7 bases. V lost 7 bases, J lost 3 bases, and 12 bases stayed unmatched. Per the germline V gene, CDR1 is MNHEY and CDR2 is SVGAGI. This CDR3 has 15 amino acids. The CDR3 DNA sequence: TGTGCCAGCACCCCTTCGGGGGAGGGCTACTACGAGCAGTACTTC. Its translation is CASTPSGEGYYEQYF.

This rearrangement joins TRBV24-1 to TRBJ1-1; no firm D call. The CDR3 consists of 13 residues. V lost 8 bases, J lost 1 base, and 10 bases lay in between. CDR1 and CDR2 from the germline V gene are KGHDR and SFDVKD. The CDR3 region has the DNA TGTGCCACCAAAGACACCTCGAACACTGAAGCTTTCTTT. This gives the protein CATKDTSNTEAFF.

The CDR3 nucleotides read TGTGCCAGCAGCCACGGTATGACAGGGGTAGACACCGGGGAGCTGTTTTTT. Its protein is CASSHGMTGVDTGELFF. V gene TRBV3-1 (or the pseudogene TRBV3-2) combines with J gene TRBJ2-2; 8 positions match TRBD1. Germline V gene data show CDR1 as LGHDT and CDR2 as YNNKEL (reference sequence). Trimming cost V 3 bases and J 3 bases; bases outside gene matches: 9. There are 17 residues in the CDR3.

This chain connects TRBV6-5 to TRBJ1-5; 7 nucleotides align to TRBD1. Germline V gene lookup returns CDR1 MNHEY and CDR2 SVGAGI. This CDR3 contains 15 residues. The V segment lost 6 bases and the J segment 4 bases; nucleotides outside the gene matches: 9. The CDR3 is CASRGAKTGNQPQHF. The CDR3 nucleotides read TGTGCCAGCAGAGGGGCCAAGACAGGGAATCAGCCCCAGCATTTT.

The V gene is TRBV12-3 or TRBV12-4, the J gene TRBJ1-2, with D perhaps matching TRBD1 (6 bases). Between the trimmed V and J ends, which lost 2 bases and 6 bases, there was a span of 10 bases. CDR3 length: 13 amino acids. This CDR3 reads CASSLLQGDGYTF. CDR3 bases: TGTGCCAGCAGTTTATTACAGGGTGATGGCTACACCTTC.

The gene calls are TRBV7-9 and TRBJ2-2; D gene ambiguous. Trimming stripped 4 bases from V and 6 bases from J, with 18 bases between. Per the germline V gene, CDR1 is SEHNR and CDR2 is FQNEAQ (reference sequence). The CDR3 contains 16 residues. The DNA of the CDR3 is TGTGCCAGCAGCTCCTACGGGCATCCGTACGCCGGGGAGCTGTTTTTT. It is translated as CASSSYGHPYAGELFF.

In its sample, this clone was seen a few times. This chain uses TRBV7-9 with TRBJ2-7, with a tentative D call TRBD1 (7 bases). With 1 base removed from V and 3 bases from J, the gap between germline ends came to 19 bases. The CDR3 spans 17 residues. Germline CDR1 is SEHNR and CDR2 is FQNEAQ (reference sequence). The CDR3 nucleotides are TGTGCCAGCAGCTTAGGGCCGTACAGGGGAGGAGGCTACGAGCAGTACTTC. Protein product: CASSLGPYRGGGYEQYF.

In this sample, this clone turned up once. V gene TRBV5-6 combines with J gene TRBJ1-3, with D perhaps matching TRBD1 (5 bases). Germline CDR1 SGHDT, CDR2 YYEEEE. The germline V and J ends were trimmed by 4 bases and 4 bases, with 18 bases remaining between them. The CDR3 is 16 amino acids. CDR3 in amino acids: CASSQMRQNIGNTIYF. The CDR3 nucleotides are TGTGCCAGCAGCCAGATGAGACAGAACATAGGAAACACCATATATTTT.

The J gene is TRBJ2-5, the V gene TRBV3-1 (or the pseudogene TRBV3-2), with D possibly TRBD1 on 5 matching bases. CDR3 size: 17 residues. CDR1 is LGHDT, CDR2 YNNKEL, per germline (reference sequence). The germline V and J ends were trimmed by 4 bases and 2 bases, with 20 bases remaining between them. The DNA for the CDR3 is TGTGCCAGCAGCCTATATTCGACAGCCCTCTTTCAAGAGACCCAGTACTTC. This sequence encodes CASSLYSTALFQETQYF.

The gene calls are TRBV6-5 and TRBJ1-1; the D gene is possibly TRBD1 (5 bases). V lost 4 bases, J lost 6 bases, and 18 bases lay in between. From germline, CDR1 is MNHEY and CDR2 SVGAGI. The CDR3 extends over 15 amino acids. The CDR3 loop reads CASSSDGAGRSEAFF. CDR3 bases: TGTGCCAGCAGTTCCGACGGGGCAGGGAGATCTGAAGCTTTCTTT.